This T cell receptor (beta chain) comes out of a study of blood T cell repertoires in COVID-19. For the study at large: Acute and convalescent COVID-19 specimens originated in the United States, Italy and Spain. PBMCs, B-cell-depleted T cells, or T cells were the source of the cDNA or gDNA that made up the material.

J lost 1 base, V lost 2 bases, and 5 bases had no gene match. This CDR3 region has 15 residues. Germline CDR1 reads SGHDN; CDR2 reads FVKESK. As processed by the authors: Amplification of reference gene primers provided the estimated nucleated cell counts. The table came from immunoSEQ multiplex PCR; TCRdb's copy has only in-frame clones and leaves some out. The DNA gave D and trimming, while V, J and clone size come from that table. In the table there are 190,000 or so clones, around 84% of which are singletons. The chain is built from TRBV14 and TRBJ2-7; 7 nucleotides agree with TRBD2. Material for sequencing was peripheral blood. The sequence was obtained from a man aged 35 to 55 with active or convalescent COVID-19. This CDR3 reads CASSQTGTMSYEQYF. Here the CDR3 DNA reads TGTGCCAGCAGCCAAACCGGGACTATGTCCTACGAGCAGTACTTC. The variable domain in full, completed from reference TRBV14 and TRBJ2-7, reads EAGVTQFPSHSVIEKGQTVTLRCDPISGHDNLYWYRRVMGKEIKFLLHFVKESKQDESGMPNNRFLAERTGGTYSTLKVQPAELEDSGVYFCASSQTGTMSYEQYFGPGTRLTVT.